What follows are 3 T cell receptor beta chains derived from one specimen sequenced in a study of response to subunit inactivated influenza vaccine. TCRdb reprocessed the RT-PCR reads via MiXCR and lists one record per CDR3 protein. The sample contains roughly 700,000 distinct CDR3 sequences, roughly 14% of which appear only once. The sample was PBMCs from blood, taken 14 to 15 days before vaccination. The origin of the receptors is a man aged 50-59 years who received an inactivated influenza vaccine.

This clonotype has at least ten counts. The V call is TRBV9, the J call TRBJ2-7; D not resolved. V was cut by 0 bases and J by 5 bases, with 15 bases left in between. CDR3 size: 15 residues. Germline CDR1 SGDLS, CDR2 YYNGEE. This CDR3 is CASSVGVLPVDEQYF. CDR3 DNA sequence: TGTGCCAGCAGCGTAGGAGTACTGCCCGTCGACGAGCAGTACTTC.

The chain couples TRBV6-2 or TRBV6-3 to TRBJ1-5, with a weak D call TRBD1 (5 bases). The V end was cut by 7 bases, the J end by 4 bases, with 14 bases between. From germline, CDR1 is MNHEY and CDR2 SVGEGT. The CDR3 contains 14 residues. The CDR3 sequence is CASNERGGNQPQHF. The CDR3 bases are TGTGCCAGCAATGAGCGGGGCGGGAATCAGCCCCAGCATTTT.

This clonotype was recorded many times. The chain is built from TRBV5-1 and TRBJ1-1; D is possibly TRBD1 (5 bases). V was shortened by 4 bases and J by 1 base, with 14 bases between the two germline ends. CDR3 length: 15 amino acids. The germline V gene encodes CDR1 SGHRS and CDR2 YFSETQ. The CDR3 DNA reads as TGCGCCAGCAGCCTCGGGGCCACGGGGAACACTGAAGCTTTCTTT. Translation: CASSLGATGNTEAFF.